The source of this T cell receptor (beta chain) is a study of radiotherapy plus CTLA-4 blockade in lung cancer (dated by TCRdb to 2017 to 2018). Describing the broader study: Objective responses were observed in about a sixth of enrolled patients, and disease control was achieved in 25% to 35%.

Focal radiation therapy combined with CTLA-4 blockade (ipilimumab) was tested in patients with chemo-refractory metastatic non-small-cell lung cancer. The protocol used for the library was the immunoSEQ multiplex PCR assay. TCRdb retrieved this table from immuneACCESS and kept in-frame rearrangements only. Not all clones are present; in checked studies, unresolved V genes account for under half, and no reason is known for the remainder. Across this sample there are roughly 77,000 clones, with 70% to 80% seen only once. The ten largest clones add up to more than 7.5% of the sample. From the cysteine through the phenylalanine, the CDR3 covers 17 amino acids. Just CDR3 DNA is preserved here, 51 bases in frame from base 1. Worth noting for this clone: This clone's antigen is unknown. Per-base qualities were not stored, and no clone one base away is much larger.

The full study reports these points: After treatment with radiotherapy and ipilimumab, TCR clones that originated in tumors expanded in peripheral blood. The strongest predictors of response, as reported, were early dynamic changes in blood T cell clones along with a rise in serum interferon-beta after radiation.

This material consisted of peripheral blood, taken from a patient treated with radiotherapy plus ipilimumab. This sequence originates from a human donor with non-small cell lung cancer whose response to radiotherapy plus ipilimumab could not be evaluated. The receptor chain draws on TRBV21-1 and TRBJ2-5; TRBD2, as called in the table, went unchecked against the DNA. TRBV21-1 is termed a pseudogene. CDR3 region: CASSKARRTGNEETQYF. The DNA sequence follows: TGTGCCAGCAGCAAAGCGCGTCGGACCGGGAATGAAGAGACCCAGTACTTC.